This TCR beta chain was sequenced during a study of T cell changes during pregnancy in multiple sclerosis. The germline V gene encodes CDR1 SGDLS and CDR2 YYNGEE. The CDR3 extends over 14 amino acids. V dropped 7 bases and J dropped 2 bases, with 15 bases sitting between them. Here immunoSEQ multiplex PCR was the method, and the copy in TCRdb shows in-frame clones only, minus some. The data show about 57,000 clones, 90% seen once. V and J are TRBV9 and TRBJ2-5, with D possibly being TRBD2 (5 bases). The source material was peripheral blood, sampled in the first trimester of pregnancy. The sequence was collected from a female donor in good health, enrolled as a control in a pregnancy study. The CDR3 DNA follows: TGTGCCAGCGCCCCCCGACTATATCAAGAGACCCAGTACTTC. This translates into CASAPRLYQETQYF.